This T cell receptor beta chain was obtained from a study of T cells in Graves' hyperthyroidism and ophthalmopathy. TCR beta CDR3 regions were amplified from RNA. HTBI primers were used for first-round RT-PCR of the TCR CDR3. In TCRdb, the multiplex PCR reads were re-called with MiXCR into one record per CDR3 protein. This sample has about 840,000 distinct CDR3 sequences, with around 38% found just once. The CDR3 totals 14 residues. V dropped 0 bases and J dropped 7 bases, with 12 bases sitting between them. This clonotype has a handful of counts. The antigen is unknown. General study results and limits: In simple terms, a model built on 13 V-J features told ophthalmopathy apart from stable hyperthyroidism.

The clonotype was recovered from a young man with Graves' hyperthyroidism. The sample consisted of blood. The rearrangement joins TRBV12-3 or TRBV12-4 to TRBJ1-2; D uncertain. The CDR3 is CASSLAQGMIGYTF. Written as DNA, the CDR3 is TGTGCCAGCAGTTTAGCGCAAGGGATGATTGGCTACACCTTC.